Shown below are 11 T cell receptor beta chains from a single sample sequenced in a study of neurological immune-mediated disorders. TCRdb passed the 5' RACE reads through MiXCR, listing each CDR3 protein once. The repertoire holds 78,000 or so distinct CDR3 sequences, just over 5% seen once, with roughly 2.2% in the top ten. Material for sequencing was PBMCs. These receptor sequences come from a woman in her 30s with multiple sclerosis.

This clonotype was observed many times. The gene calls are TRBV20-1 and TRBJ1-4, with a weak D call TRBD1 (5 bases). V dropped 1 base and J dropped 7 bases, with 19 bases sitting between them. Germline-derived CDR1 and CDR2 are DFQATT and SNEGSKA (reference sequence). The CDR3 is 16 amino acids. The CDR3 sequence: CSARARQGGLIEKLFF. CDR3 sequence (DNA): TGCAGTGCTAGAGCTCGGCAGGGAGGCCTTATTGAAAAACTGTTTTTT.

This clonotype showed up just a few times. The J gene is TRBJ2-3, the V gene TRBV11-1; weak D call: TRBD1 (5 bases). Looked up from germline, CDR1 is SGHAT and CDR2 is FQDESV (reference sequence). Trimming cost V 4 bases and J 2 bases, with 16 bases left between them. The CDR3 spans 16 residues. DNA of the CDR3: TGTGCCAGCAGCTCATACCAAGACAGCTACACAGATACGCAGTATTTT. It encodes CASSSYQDSYTDTQYF.

There are many counts of this clonotype. V and J are TRBV20-1 and TRBJ2-3; D tentatively reads TRBD1 or TRBD2 (5 bases each). There are 14 residues in the CDR3. Germline V CDR1 and CDR2: DFQATT, SNEGSKA (reference sequence). With 4 bases removed from V and 4 bases from J, the gap between germline ends came to 15 bases. CDR3 region: CSAIIRGAADTQYF. CDR3 in DNA: TGCAGTGCTATTATCCGAGGGGCAGCAGATACGCAGTATTTT.

This clonotype was picked up a small number of times. It may be a read error: a sequence one base away is much more abundant. This chain connects TRBV21-1 to TRBJ2-2; the table's D call TRBD1 went unverified against the DNA. TRBV21-1 is recorded as a pseudogene. CDR3 size: 17 residues. CDR3 sequence: CASSKKKGATNTGELFF. The CDR3 DNA is TGTGCCAGCAGCAAAAAGAAAGGGGCTACGAACACCGGGGAGCTGTTTTTT.

This clonotype showed up many times. The V call is TRBV4-1, the J call TRBJ2-5, with D possibly TRBD1 on 6 matching bases. The CDR3 extends over 16 amino acids. Trimming took 1 base from V and 0 from J, leaving 12 bases between them. Germline V gene sequence: CDR1 MGHRA, CDR2 YSYEKL. Here the CDR3 DNA reads TGCGCCAGCAGCCAAGTTCTAACAGGGTACCAAGAGACCCAGTACTTC. Encoded protein: CASSQVLTGYQETQYF.

The table lists this clonotype with many counts. This may come from a read error, since a much larger clone is one base off. The J gene is TRBJ1-1, the V gene TRBV2; TRBD1 might be the D (6 bases). V lost 5 bases to trimming and J lost 6 bases, with 13 bases between them. This CDR3 is 13 amino acids long. Germline CDR1 SNHLY, CDR2 FYNNEI. The CDR3 spells CASSRKGDAEAFF. The CDR3 region has the DNA TGTGCCAGCAGTCGGAAGGGGGACGCTGAAGCTTTCTTT. Variable domain in full (rest from reference TRBV2 and TRBJ1-1): EPEVTQTPSHQVTQMGQEVILRCVPISNHLYFYWYRQILGQKVEFLVSFYNNEISEKSEIFDDQFSVERPDGSNFTLKIRSTKLEDSAMYFCASSRKGDAEAFFGQGTRLTVV.

This chain links TRBV20-1 with TRBJ1-2; 7 bases agree with TRBD1. Germline-derived CDR1 and CDR2 are DFQATT and SNEGSKA (reference sequence). The J segment lost 8 bases and the V segment lost 3 bases, leaving 9 bases of the junction unmatched. There are 13 residues in the CDR3. The CDR3 DNA follows: TGCAGTGCTAGCGCCGGGACAGCAGGCGGCTACACCTTC. Translated: CSASAGTAGGYTF.

This clonotype was picked up many times. V gene TRBV5-1 combines with J gene TRBJ2-7; D may be TRBD2 (6 bases). V was cut by 5 bases and J by 0 bases, with 15 bases left in between. The CDR3 has 15 residues. Germline V gives CDR1 SGHRS, CDR2 YFSETQ. CDR3 amino acids: CASSWDSLSSYEQYF. CDR3 DNA: TGCGCCAGCAGTTGGGACTCACTGAGCTCCTACGAGCAGTACTTC. Looking up the rest from reference TRBV5-1 and TRBJ2-7 gives the full variable domain: KAGVTQTPRYLIKTRGQQVTLSCSPISGHRSVSWYQQTPGQGLQFLFEYFSETQRNKGNFPGRFSGRQFSNSRSEMNVSTLELGDSALYLCASSWDSLSSYEQYFGPGTRLTVT.

This clonotype was counted ten times or more. The V gene is TRBV29-1, the J gene TRBJ2-2; no definite D call. The length of the CDR3 is 13 residues. Per the germline V gene, CDR1 is SQVTM and CDR2 is ANQGSEA. V was pared by 3 bases and J by 0 bases, with 5 bases between. In nucleotides, the CDR3 is TGCAGCGTTGATTCCCCGAACACCGGGGAGCTGTTTTTT. Its translation: CSVDSPNTGELFF.

This clonotype was found many times. The V gene is TRBV5-1, the J gene TRBJ1-5, with TRBD1 as a possible D gene (6 bases). This CDR3 region has 17 residues. Trimming took off 0 bases at V and 0 bases at J, with 13 bases between the two ends. From germline, CDR1 is SGHRS and CDR2 YFSETQ. This CDR3 is CASSLGPQGYSNQPQHF. In DNA form, the CDR3 reads TGCGCCAGCAGCTTGGGACCACAGGGCTATAGCAATCAGCCCCAGCATTTT. Combining the CDR3 with reference TRBV5-1 and TRBJ1-5 gives the whole variable domain KAGVTQTPRYLIKTRGQQVTLSCSPISGHRSVSWYQQTPGQGLQFLFEYFSETQRNKGNFPGRFSGRQFSNSRSEMNVSTLELGDSALYLCASSLGPQGYSNQPQHFGDGTRLSIL.

This clonotype was counted only a few times. The chain uses TRBV20-1 and TRBJ1-1; 8 bases are shared with TRBD1. V gave up 3 bases and J gave up 6 bases; unmatched junction bases: 9. CDR3 length: 14 amino acids. Germline CDR1 is DFQATT and CDR2 is SNEGSKA (reference sequence). The CDR3 reads CSASWAGGIPEAFF. The CDR3 DNA follows: TGCAGTGCTAGCTGGGCAGGGGGCATCCCTGAAGCTTTCTTT.